This TCR beta chain was observed in a study of T-cell memory formation after mild COVID-19. Whole-study context: Clusters were largely donor specific.

Sample barcodes and UMIs were carried by the TCR alpha and TCR beta cDNA libraries that 5'RACE generated with constant-segment primers. TCRdb redid the calling of the 5' RACE reads with MiXCR, one entry per CDR3 protein. The sample has approximately 150,000 distinct CDR3 sequences, 15% to 20% seen once; the top ten hold under 2.5%. The study's findings and limits: Contracting CD4+ clones lay largely in CM and EM, with CD8+ ones residing in EMRA. Contracting clones from day 15 to 85 had balanced CD4/CD8; later expanders favoured CD4+.

Points on this clonotype: What it binds is unknown.

Input material: PBMCs or a T cell subset sorted from them (not recorded which). This sequence originates from an adult woman who had mild COVID-19 (a few samples of this study predate the infection). Cell type and time point are not known.

CDR3 bases: TGTGCCAGCTCACCCGCCGGGGGAGCTCTGGGGGCCAACGTCCTGACTTTC. Encoded protein: CASSPAGGALGANVLTF. The rearrangement uses TRBV18 and TRBJ2-6, with D tentatively TRBD2 (6 bases). The CDR3 consists of 17 residues. V lost 3 bases, J lost 4 bases, and 16 bases lay in between. CDR1 and CDR2 from the germline V gene are KGHSH and LQKENI.